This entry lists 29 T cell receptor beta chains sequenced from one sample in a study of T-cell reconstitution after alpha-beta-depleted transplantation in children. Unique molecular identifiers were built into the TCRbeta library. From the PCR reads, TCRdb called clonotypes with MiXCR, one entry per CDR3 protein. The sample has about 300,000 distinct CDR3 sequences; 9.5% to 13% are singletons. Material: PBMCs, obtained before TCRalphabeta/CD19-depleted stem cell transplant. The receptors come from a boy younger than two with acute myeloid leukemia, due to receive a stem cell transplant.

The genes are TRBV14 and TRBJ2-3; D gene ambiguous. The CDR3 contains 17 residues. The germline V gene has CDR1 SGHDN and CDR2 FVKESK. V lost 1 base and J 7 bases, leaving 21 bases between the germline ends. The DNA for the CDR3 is TGTGCCAGCAGCCAAGCCAGCGACCTATCTTTTGGATATACGCAGTATTTT. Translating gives CASSQASDLSFGYTQYF.

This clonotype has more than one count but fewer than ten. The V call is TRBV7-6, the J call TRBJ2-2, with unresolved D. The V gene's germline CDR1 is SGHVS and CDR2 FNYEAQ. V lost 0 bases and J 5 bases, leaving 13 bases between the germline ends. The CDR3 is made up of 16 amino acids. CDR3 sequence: CASSLAGARGTGELFF. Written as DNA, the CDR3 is TGTGCCAGCAGCTTAGCGGGTGCAAGAGGAACCGGGGAGCTGTTTTTT.

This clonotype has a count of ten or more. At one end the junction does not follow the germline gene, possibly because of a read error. CDR3 region: CASSPGRPPIF. For the CDR3, the DNA is TGTGCCAGCAGCCCCGGACGCCCCCCAATCTTC. The chain joins TRBV2 to TRBJ2-1, with D hard to call. The CDR3 extends over 11 amino acids. Per germline, CDR1 SNHLY and CDR2 FYNNEI.

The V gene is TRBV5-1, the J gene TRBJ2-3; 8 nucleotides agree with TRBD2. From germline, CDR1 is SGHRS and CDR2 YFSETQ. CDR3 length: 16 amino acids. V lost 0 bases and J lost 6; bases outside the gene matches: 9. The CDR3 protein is CASSLEGRGAWDTQYF. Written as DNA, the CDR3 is TGCGCCAGCAGCTTGGAGGGGCGGGGGGCCTGGGATACGCAGTATTTT.

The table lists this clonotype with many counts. The CDR3 here is CASSPVTGFYEQYF. CDR3 coding DNA: TGTGCCAGCAGCCCAGTTACAGGGTTCTACGAGCAGTACTTC. The V and J genes are TRBV14 and TRBJ2-7; perhaps TRBD1 as D (6 bases). This CDR3 contains 14 residues. Germline-derived CDR1 and CDR2 are SGHDN and FVKESK. V was clipped by 4 bases and J by 3 bases, with 13 bases between them.

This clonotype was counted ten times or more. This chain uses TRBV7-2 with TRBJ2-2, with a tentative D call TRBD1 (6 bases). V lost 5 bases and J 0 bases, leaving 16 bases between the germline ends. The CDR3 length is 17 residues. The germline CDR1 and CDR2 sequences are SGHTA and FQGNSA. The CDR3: CASSLTQAGANTGELFF. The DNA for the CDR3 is TGTGCCAGCAGCCTCACTCAGGCAGGGGCGAACACCGGGGAGCTGTTTTTT.

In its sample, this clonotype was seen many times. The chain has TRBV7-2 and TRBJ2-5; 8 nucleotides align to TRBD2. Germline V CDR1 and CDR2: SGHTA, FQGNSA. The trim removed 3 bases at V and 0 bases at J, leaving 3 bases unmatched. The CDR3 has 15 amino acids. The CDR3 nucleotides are TGTGCCAGCAGCTTGGGACTAGTGTACCAAGAGACCCAGTACTTC. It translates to CASSLGLVYQETQYF.

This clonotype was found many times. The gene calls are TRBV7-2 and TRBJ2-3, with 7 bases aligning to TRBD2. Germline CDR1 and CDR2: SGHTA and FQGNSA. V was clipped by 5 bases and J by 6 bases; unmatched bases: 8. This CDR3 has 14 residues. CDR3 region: CASSPPFGGDTQYF. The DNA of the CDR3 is TGTGCCAGCAGCCCCCCCTTCGGGGGGGATACGCAGTATTTT. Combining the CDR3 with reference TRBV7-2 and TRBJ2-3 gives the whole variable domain GAGVSQSPSNKVTEKGKDVELRCDPISGHTALYWYRQSLGQGLEFLIYFQGNSAPDKSGLPSDRFSAERTGGSVSTLTIQRTQQEDSAVYLCASSPPFGGDTQYFGPGTRLTVL.

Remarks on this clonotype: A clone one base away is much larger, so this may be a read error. The CDR3 loop reads CASSPLRGGSADTQYF. The CDR3 region has the DNA TGTGCCAGCAGCCCGCTTCGTGGCGGAAGCGCAGATACGCAGTATTTT. J is TRBJ2-3 and V is TRBV7-2, with unresolved D. The ends were cut back, 5 bases at V and 4 bases at J, with 19 bases in the middle. This CDR3 is built from 16 residues. Germline-derived CDR1 and CDR2 are SGHTA and FQGNSA.

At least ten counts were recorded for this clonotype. As DNA, the CDR3 is TGCGCCAGCAGCCAAGCTAGGCGGGGGGCGAAGTATGGCTACACCTTC. It encodes CASSQARRGAKYGYTF. The V gene is TRBV4-3, the J gene TRBJ1-2, with a possible D match to TRBD1 (6 bases). Germline V gene data show CDR1 as LGHNA and CDR2 as YSLEER. V gave up 1 base and J gave up 5 bases, with 17 bases separating them. The CDR3 contains 16 residues.

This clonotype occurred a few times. The CDR3 loop is CASKVQGRNSPLHF. CDR3 DNA sequence: TGTGCCAGTAAGGTTCAGGGTCGAAATTCACCCCTCCACTTT. The chain has TRBV19 and TRBJ1-6; tentatively, D is TRBD1 (5 bases). The CDR3 spans 14 residues. CDR1 and CDR2 from the germline V gene are LNHDA and SQIVND (reference sequence). The V end lost 7 bases, the J end lost 7 bases, and 14 bases lay between the germline ends.

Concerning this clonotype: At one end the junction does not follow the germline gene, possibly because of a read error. CDR3 residues: CAISIPGLAGAAGANVLTF. CDR3 sequence (DNA): TGTGCCATCAGTATACCCGGACTAGCGGGAGCTGCTGGGGCCAACGTCCTGACTTTC. The chain has TRBV2 and TRBJ2-6; TRBD2 aligns across 13 bases. Germline loops: CDR1 SNHLY, CDR2 FYNNEI. The CDR3 runs 19 residues. Looking up the rest from reference TRBV2 and TRBJ2-6 gives the full variable domain: EPEVTQTPSHQVTQMGQEVILRCVPISNHLYFYWYRQILGQKVEFLVSFYNNEISEKSEIFDDQFSVERPDGSNFTLKIRSTKLEDSAMYFCAISIPGLAGAAGANVLTFGAGSRLTVL.

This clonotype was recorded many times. CDR3 amino acids: CASSPYRDPGANVLTF. CDR3 DNA sequence: TGTGCCAGCAGCCCTTACAGGGACCCCGGGGCCAACGTCCTGACTTTC. The chain is built from TRBV3-1 and TRBJ2-6, with D possibly being TRBD1 (6 bases). Trimming took 4 bases from V and 4 from J, leaving 14 bases between them. The V gene's germline CDR1 is LGHDT and CDR2 YNNKEL (reference sequence). CDR3 length equals 16 residues.

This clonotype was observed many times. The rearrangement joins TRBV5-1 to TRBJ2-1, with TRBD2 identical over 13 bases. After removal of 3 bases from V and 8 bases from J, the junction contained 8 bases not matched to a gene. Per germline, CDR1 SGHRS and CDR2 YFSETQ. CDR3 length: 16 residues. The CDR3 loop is CASSYGTSGALDEQFF. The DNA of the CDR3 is TGCGCCAGCAGCTACGGGACTAGCGGGGCCTTGGATGAGCAGTTCTTC. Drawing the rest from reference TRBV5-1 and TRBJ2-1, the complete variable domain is KAGVTQTPRYLIKTRGQQVTLSCSPISGHRSVSWYQQTPGQGLQFLFEYFSETQRNKGNFPGRFSGRQFSNSRSEMNVSTLELGDSALYLCASSYGTSGALDEQFFGPGTRLTVL.

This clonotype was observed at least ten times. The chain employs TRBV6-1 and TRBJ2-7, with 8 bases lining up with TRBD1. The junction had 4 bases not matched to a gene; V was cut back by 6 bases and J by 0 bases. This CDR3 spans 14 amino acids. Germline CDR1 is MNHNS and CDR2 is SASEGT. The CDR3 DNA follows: TGTGCCAGCAGGCGACAGGGGATCTCCTACGAGCAGTACTTC. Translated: CASRRQGISYEQYF.

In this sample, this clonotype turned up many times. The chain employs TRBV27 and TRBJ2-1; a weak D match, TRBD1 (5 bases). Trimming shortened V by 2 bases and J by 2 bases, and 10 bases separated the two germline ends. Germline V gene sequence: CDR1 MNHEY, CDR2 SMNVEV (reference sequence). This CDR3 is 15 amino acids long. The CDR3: CASSLIQGAYNEQFF. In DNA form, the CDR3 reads TGTGCCAGCAGTTTAATCCAAGGGGCCTACAATGAGCAGTTCTTC.

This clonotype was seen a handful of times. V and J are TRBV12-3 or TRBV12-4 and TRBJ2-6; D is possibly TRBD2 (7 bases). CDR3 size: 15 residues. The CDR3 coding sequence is TGTGCATTGGGGGGGCATAGCTCTGGGGCCAACGTCCTGACTTTC. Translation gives CALGGHSSGANVLTF.

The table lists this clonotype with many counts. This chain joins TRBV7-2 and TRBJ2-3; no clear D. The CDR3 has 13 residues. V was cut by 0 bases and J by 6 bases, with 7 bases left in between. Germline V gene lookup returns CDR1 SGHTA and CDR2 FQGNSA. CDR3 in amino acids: CASSLALADTQYF. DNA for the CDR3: TGTGCCAGCAGCTTAGCTCTCGCGGATACGCAGTATTTT.

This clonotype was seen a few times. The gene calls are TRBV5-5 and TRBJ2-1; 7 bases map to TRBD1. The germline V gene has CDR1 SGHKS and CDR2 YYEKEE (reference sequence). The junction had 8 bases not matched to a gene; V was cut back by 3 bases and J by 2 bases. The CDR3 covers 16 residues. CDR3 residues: CASSSPWTGPYNEQFF. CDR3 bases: TGTGCCAGCAGCTCTCCTTGGACAGGACCCTACAATGAGCAGTTCTTC.

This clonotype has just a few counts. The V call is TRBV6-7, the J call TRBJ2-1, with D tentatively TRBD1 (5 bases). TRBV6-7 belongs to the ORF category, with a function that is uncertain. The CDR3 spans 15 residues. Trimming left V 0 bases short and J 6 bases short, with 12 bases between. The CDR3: CASSYSRLQVNEQFF. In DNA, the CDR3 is TGTGCCAGCAGTTACTCCCGCCTACAGGTCAATGAGCAGTTCTTC.

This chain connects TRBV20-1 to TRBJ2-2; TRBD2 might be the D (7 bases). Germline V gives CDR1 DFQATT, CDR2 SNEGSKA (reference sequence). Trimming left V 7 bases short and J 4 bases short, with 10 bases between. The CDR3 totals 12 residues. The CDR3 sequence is CSGGGGTGELFF. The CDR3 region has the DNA TGCAGTGGGGGGGGCGGCACCGGGGAGCTGTTTTTT.

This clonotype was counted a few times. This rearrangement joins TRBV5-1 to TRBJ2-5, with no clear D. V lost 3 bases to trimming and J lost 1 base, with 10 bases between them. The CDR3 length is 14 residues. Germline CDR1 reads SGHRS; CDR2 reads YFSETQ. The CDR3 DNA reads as TGCGCCAGCAGCTCGAACTGGTTCCAAGAGACCCAGTACTTC. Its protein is CASSSNWFQETQYF.

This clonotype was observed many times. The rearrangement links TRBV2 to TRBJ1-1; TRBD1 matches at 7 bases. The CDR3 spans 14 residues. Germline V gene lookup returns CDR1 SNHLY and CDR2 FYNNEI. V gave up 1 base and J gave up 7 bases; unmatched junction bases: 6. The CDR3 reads CASSEVGHRGEAFF. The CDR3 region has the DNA TGTGCCAGCAGTGAAGTGGGGCACAGGGGTGAAGCTTTCTTT.

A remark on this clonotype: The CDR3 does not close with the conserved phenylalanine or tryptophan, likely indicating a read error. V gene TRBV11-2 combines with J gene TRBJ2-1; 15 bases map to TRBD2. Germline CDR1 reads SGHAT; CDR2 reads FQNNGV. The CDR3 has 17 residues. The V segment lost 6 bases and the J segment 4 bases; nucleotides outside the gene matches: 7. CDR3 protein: CASRQFGLAGGYNEQFV. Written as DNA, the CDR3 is TGTGCCAGCAGACAATTCGGACTAGCGGGGGGGTACAATGAGCAGTTCGTC.

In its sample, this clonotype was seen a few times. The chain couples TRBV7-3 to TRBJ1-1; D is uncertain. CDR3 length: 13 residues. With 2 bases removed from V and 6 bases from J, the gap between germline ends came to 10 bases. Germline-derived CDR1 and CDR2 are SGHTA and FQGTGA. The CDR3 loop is CASSLGPGSEAFF. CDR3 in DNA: TGTGCCAGCAGCTTAGGGCCAGGATCTGAAGCTTTCTTT.

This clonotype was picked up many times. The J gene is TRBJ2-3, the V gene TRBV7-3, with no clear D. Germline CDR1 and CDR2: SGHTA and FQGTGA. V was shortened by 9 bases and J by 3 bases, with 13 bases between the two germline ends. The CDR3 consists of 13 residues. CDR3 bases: TGTGCCAGACCCTCGGACCGGACAGATACGCAGTATTTT. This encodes CARPSDRTDTQYF.

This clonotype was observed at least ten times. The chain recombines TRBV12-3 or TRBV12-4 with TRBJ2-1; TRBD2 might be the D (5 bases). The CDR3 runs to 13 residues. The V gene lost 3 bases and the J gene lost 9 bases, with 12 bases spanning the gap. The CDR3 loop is CASSLRLRGEQFF. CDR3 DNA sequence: TGTGCCAGCAGTTTGAGACTACGAGGTGAGCAGTTCTTC.

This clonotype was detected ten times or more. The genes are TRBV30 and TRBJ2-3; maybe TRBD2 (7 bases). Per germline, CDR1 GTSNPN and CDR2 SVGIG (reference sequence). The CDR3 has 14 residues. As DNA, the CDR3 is TGTGGCATGTCGGGGGCGGGGGAAGGAGATACGCAGTATTTT. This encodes CGMSGAGEGDTQYF.

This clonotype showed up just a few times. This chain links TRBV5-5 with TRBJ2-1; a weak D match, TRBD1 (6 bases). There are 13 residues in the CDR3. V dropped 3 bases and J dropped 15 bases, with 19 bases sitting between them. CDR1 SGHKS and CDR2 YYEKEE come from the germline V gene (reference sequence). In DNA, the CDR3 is TGTGCCAGCAGCTCGTGGGTAGGGCAGGGGATGTTCTTC. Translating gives CASSSWVGQGMFF.